The rows below give T cell receptor beta chains drawn from one sample of a study of T cells in localized non-small cell lung cancer. TCRdb's table, derived via immunoSEQ multiplex PCR, lists solely in-frame clones and lacks some. This table holds about 59,000 clones, 85% to 90% found once. Sample: peripheral blood, taken before any cancer treatment. The receptors derive from a woman aged 35-70 years with stage I lung adenocarcinoma. Each CDR3 is given with its conserved first and last residue. A D gene is named only where the DNA matches it firmly. Some rows mark clone size as missing; the rest say once, few, many or name a class of expanded clone.

V	J	size	D	CDR3	DNA
TRBV2	TRBJ2-2	NA	NA	CASSEPGELFF	TGTGCCAGCAGTGAACCGGGGGAGCTGTTTTTT
TRBV30	TRBJ1-3	NA	NA	CACFGYSGNTIYF	TGTGCCTGCTTCGGATACTCTGGAAACACCATATATTTT
TRBV11-2	TRBJ2-1	NA	TRBD2	CASSYLGGRGEQFF	TGTGCCAGCAGTTATCTTGGGGGGAGGGGTGAGCAGTTCTTC
TRBV28	TRBJ1-1	NA	NA	CASSFNGNTEAFF	TGTGCCAGCAGTTTCAATGGGAACACTGAAGCTTTCTTT
TRBV19	TRBJ2-1	NA	TRBD2	CASSPRLAGIYNEQFF	TGTGCCAGTAGTCCAAGACTAGCGGGGATTTACAATGAGCAGTTCTTC
TRBV21-1	TRBJ1-1	once	NA	CASSNTEAFF	TGTGCCAGCAGCAACACTGAAGCTTTCTTT
TRBV19	TRBJ2-1	few	TRBD1	CASSSSGTGGYNEQFF	TGTGCCAGTAGCTCGTCCGGGACAGGGGGCTACAATGAGCAGTTCTTC
TRBV7-9	TRBJ1-1	NA	NA	CASSLDGTTEAFF	TGTGCCAGCAGCTTAGATGGTACCACTGAAGCTTTCTTT
TRBV19	TRBJ1-1	NA	TRBD1	CASSIGQVGSRTEAFF	TGTGCCAGTAGTATCGGACAGGTTGGTAGTCGCACTGAAGCTTTCTTT
TRBV6-6	TRBJ1-3	NA	NA	CASSYSTGNTIYF	TGTGCCAGCAGTTACTCGACTGGAAACACCATATATTTT
TRBV6-5	TRBJ2-3	NA	TRBD1	CASSVDRAGDTQYF	TGTGCCAGCAGTGTGGACAGGGCCGGAGATACGCAGTATTTT
TRBV7-9	TRBJ2-7	NA	NA	CASSLQVGSYEQYF	TGTGCCAGCAGCTTACAGGTCGGGAGCTACGAGCAGTACTTC
TRBV10-3	TRBJ2-2	NA	TRBD1	CAISGLQGTGELFF	TGTGCCATCAGTGGATTACAGGGGACCGGGGAGCTGTTTTTT
TRBV9	TRBJ1-2	NA	TRBD1	CASSPGQGDYGYTF	TGTGCCAGCAGCCCTGGACAGGGCGACTATGGCTACACCTTC
TRBV13	TRBJ2-3	NA	NA	CASSPRASTDTQYF	TGTGCCAGCAGCCCCAGGGCCAGCACAGATACGCAGTATTTT
TRBV19	TRBJ1-1	NA	NA	CASSWGQNTEAFF	TGTGCCAGTAGTTGGGGACAGAACACTGAAGCTTTCTTT
TRBV5-6	TRBJ2-3	NA	NA	CASSSYRADTQYF	TGTGCCAGCAGCTCCTACCGAGCAGATACGCAGTATTTT
TRBV7-8	TRBJ2-7	NA	TRBD2	CASSLLLAEDSYEQYF	TGTGCCAGCAGCTTATTACTAGCGGAGGACTCCTACGAGCAGTACTTC
TRBV5-1	TRBJ1-4	NA	NA	CASSLEAGNEKLFF	TGCGCCAGCAGCTTGGAGGCAGGGAATGAAAAACTGTTTTTT
TRBV7-2	TRBJ1-4	NA	NA	CASSVRGGSNEKLFF	TGTGCCAGCAGCGTCCGGGGGGGGTCTAACGAAAAACTGTTTTTT
TRBV6-1	TRBJ2-3	NA	NA	CASSASTDTQYF	TGTGCCAGCAGTGCCTCCACAGATACGCAGTATTTT
TRBV5-8	TRBJ1-4	NA	NA	CASLSAEGLDKLFF	TGTGCCAGCCTCTCCGCGGAGGGTCTTGACAAACTGTTTTTT
TRBV5-4	TRBJ1-1	NA	NA	CASSFRSGRGTAFF	TGTGCCAGCAGCTTTCGATCGGGGCGCGGGACGGCTTTCTTT
TRBV5-1	TRBJ1-1	NA	TRBD1	CASKQGRGTEAFF	TGCGCCAGCAAACAGGGGAGGGGCACTGAAGCTTTCTTT
TRBV27	TRBJ2-3	NA	NA	CASTPTAEGGTDTQYF	TGTGCCAGCACCCCTACCGCGGAAGGTGGGACAGATACGCAGTATTTT
TRBV27	TRBJ1-1	NA	NA	CASSGRTMNTEAFF	TGTGCCAGCAGTGGACGTACGATGAACACTGAAGCTTTCTTT
TRBV30	TRBJ2-3	NA	NA	CAWTRVTDTQYF	TGTGCCTGGACCAGGGTGACAGATACGCAGTATTTT
TRBV7-2	TRBJ2-2	once	NA	CASGLMAVMNTGELFF	TGTGCCAGCGGGCTAATGGCCGTTATGAACACCGGGGAGCTGTTTTTT
TRBV7-9	TRBJ1-6	NA	TRBD1	CASSLGTGGHSPLHF	TGTGCCAGCAGCTTAGGGACAGGGGGCCACTCACCCCTCCACTTT
TRBV4-1	TRBJ2-3	few	NA	CASSQDFTDTQYF	TGCGCCAGCAGCCAGGACTTTACAGATACGCAGTATTTT
TRBV4-1	TRBJ2-7	once	NA	CASSQEAIGSYEQYF	TGCGCCAGCAGCCAAGAAGCAATAGGCTCCTACGAGCAGTACTTC
TRBV9	TRBJ2-7	NA	NA	CASSAQGSYEQYF	TGTGCCAGCAGCGCACAGGGTTCCTACGAGCAGTACTTC
TRBV7-3	TRBJ2-4	once	TRBD2	CASSATSGSGIQYF	TGTGCCAGCAGTGCGACTAGCGGGAGCGGCATTCAGTACTTC
TRBV18	TRBJ1-1	NA	NA	CASSQGVDAGTEAFF	TGTGCCAGCTCACAGGGGGTGGACGCAGGGACTGAAGCTTTCTTT
TRBV5-4	TRBJ1-1	NA	TRBD1	CASSLVQGGTEAFF	TGTGCCAGCAGCTTGGTGCAGGGGGGCACTGAAGCTTTCTTT
TRBV9	TRBJ2-3	NA	NA	CASSPLIRSPTDTQYF	TGTGCCAGCAGCCCTCTGATTAGGTCTCCGACAGATACGCAGTATTTT
TRBV11-2	TRBJ2-5	NA	NA	CASKWVTRGETQYF	TGTGCCAGCAAATGGGTTACAAGGGGGGAGACCCAGTACTTC
TRBV9	TRBJ1-1	NA	NA	CASSWTSNTEAFF	TGTGCCAGCAGCTGGACATCGAACACTGAAGCTTTCTTT
TRBV5-1	TRBJ1-2	NA	NA	CASNEGQGRGYTF	TGCGCCAGCAATGAAGGGCAGGGTCGTGGCTACACCTTC
TRBV2	TRBJ1-5	NA	NA	CASSEQGNSNQPQHF	TGTGCCAGCAGTGAGCAAGGGAATAGCAATCAGCCCCAGCATTTT
TRBV2	TRBJ2-5	NA	NA	CASSDASIRGETQYF	TGTGCCAGCAGCGATGCTAGCATCAGGGGAGAGACCCAGTACTTC
TRBV5-6	TRBJ1-1	NA	NA	CASSGDTGSRNTEAFF	TGTGCCAGCAGCGGGGACACAGGGTCGAGGAACACTGAAGCTTTCTTT
TRBV9	TRBJ2-5	NA	NA	CASSVGGAETQYF	TGTGCCAGCAGCGTAGGAGGGGCGGAGACCCAGTACTTC
TRBV7-2	TRBJ2-5	NA	NA	CASRNPGGLETQYF	TGTGCCAGCCGAAACCCGGGGGGCTTAGAGACCCAGTACTTC
TRBV7-2	TRBJ2-1	NA	NA	CASSLDILSYNEQFF	TGTGCCAGCAGCTTAGACATACTATCATACAATGAGCAGTTCTTC
TRBV14	TRBJ2-7	once	NA	CASSQVRSEQYF	TGTGCCAGCAGCCAAGTGAGATCCGAGCAGTACTTC
TRBV2	TRBJ1-1	NA	NA	CASKVQGPTEAFF	TGTGCCAGCAAAGTGCAGGGTCCCACTGAAGCTTTCTTT
TRBV28	TRBJ1-2	NA	NA	CASSSETGGANYGYTF	TGTGCCAGCAGTTCCGAGACAGGAGGGGCTAACTATGGCTACACCTTC
TRBV7-2	TRBJ1-6	NA	TRBD1	CASSSRDRGSPLHF	TGTGCCAGCAGCTCCCGGGACAGGGGTTCACCCCTCCACTTT
TRBV4-1	TRBJ1-2	NA	TRBD1	CASSQDADRGNYGYTF	TGCGCCAGCAGCCAAGACGCCGACAGGGGCAACTATGGCTACACCTTC
TRBV2	TRBJ2-3	NA	TRBD1	CASSADRGGIDTQYF	TGTGCCAGCAGTGCAGACAGGGGAGGTATAGATACGCAGTATTTT